This TCR beta chain was retrieved from a study of cytomegalovirus exposure and HLA in healthy donors. V lost 0 bases to trimming and J lost 6 bases, with 7 bases between them. Germline V lookup: CDR1 SGHTA, CDR2 FQGNSA. The CDR3 sequence is 13 residues long. In the PCR, 60 Vbeta and 13 Jbeta primers were used. Sequencing used immunoSEQ multiplex PCR; TCRdb keeps in-frame clones, though not all of them. Of about 110,000 clones in the sample, approximately 71% were seen once. This sequence was found in a woman between 65 and 79 years old in good health and CMV-seropositive. The specimen was PBMCs. The chain uses TRBV7-2 and TRBJ2-3; D call uncertain. CDR3 protein: CASSLAVLDTQYF. The CDR3 DNA sequence: TGTGCCAGCAGCTTAGCCGTGTTGGATACGCAGTATTTT.